The T cell receptor beta chain described here comes from a study of CD8 T cells in ankylosing spondylitis. Study outcomes and limitations: A CD8+ phenotype characterized the disease-linked clones, which were relatively rare in peripheral blood. Within ankylosing spondylitis blood, a TCR beta motif made up of fewer than ten highly homologous variants appeared to be characteristic. Prior work had noted some motif variants in reactive arthritis blood and synovial fluid. From matched ankylosing spondylitis synovial fluid, disease-linked clones were reportedly recovered at significantly enriched levels.

Comments on this clonotype: What it binds is not known.

For TCR beta, libraries came from quantitative 5'-RACE with molecular barcodes. TCRdb itself ran the 5' RACE reads through MiXCR, one entry per CDR3 protein. Here the sample spans around 480,000 distinct CDR3 sequences, approximately 17% being singletons. Sequencing was carried out using blood, either unsorted or a sorted T cell fraction (not recorded which). This clonotype originated in a male donor with ankylosing spondylitis.

The CDR3 nucleotides read TGCGCCAGCAGCCAAGGTCCCCAGGGGAGTTTTGGAAACATTCAGTACTTC. This sequence encodes CASSQGPQGSFGNIQYF. The chain links TRBV4-1 to TRBJ2-4; the D gene is possibly TRBD1 (6 bases). Trimming stripped 1 base from V and 6 bases from J, with 19 bases between. The CDR3 runs to 17 residues. From germline, CDR1 is MGHRA and CDR2 YSYEKL.